The clone carrying this T cell receptor (beta chain) has a handful of counts. TCRdb itself ran the RT-PCR reads through MiXCR, one entry per CDR3 protein. The repertoire consists of over 650,000 distinct CDR3 sequences, with about 18% occurring once and the leading ten covering 11%. The sample originates from a study of response to subunit inactivated influenza vaccine. The TCR sequence derives from a man aged 45-65 years who received an inactivated influenza vaccine. The sequenced sample was PBMCs from blood, obtained 5 days after vaccination.

The CDR3 protein is CSASSVTLGAFYTF. The CDR3 DNA follows: TGCAGTGCTAGTTCCGTTACACTAGGGGCCTTCTACACCTTC. The chain carries TRBV20-1 and TRBJ1-2, with D possibly being TRBD1 (5 bases). The CDR3 has 14 residues. Trimming pared 3 bases from V and 10 bases from J, leaving 21 bases between. Per germline, CDR1 DFQATT and CDR2 SNEGSKA (reference sequence).